These 9 T cell receptor beta chains came from one sample sequenced in a study of T cells in Graves' hyperthyroidism and ophthalmopathy. TCR beta CDR3 sequences were amplified from RNA transcripts. The HTBI primer set was used in a first-round RT-PCR of the TCR CDR3. TCRdb re-analysed the multiplex PCR reads in MiXCR, keeping a single row per CDR3 protein. The data contain about 420,000 distinct CDR3 sequences, about an eighth of them seen just once; the ten biggest clones take up about 5%. The sample consisted of blood. The receptors here all came from a young woman with Graves' hyperthyroidism.

The chain has TRBV5-5 and TRBJ2-5; 9 bases match TRBD2. CDR3 length: 16 amino acids. V lost 2 bases and J lost 5; bases outside the gene matches: 10. Germline V gene lookup returns CDR1 SGHKS and CDR2 YYEKEE (reference sequence). CDR3 residues: CASSLEVSGSRETQYF. The CDR3 nucleotides are TGTGCCAGCAGCTTAGAGGTTAGCGGGAGCCGGGAGACCCAGTACTTC.

This clonotype has ten or more counts. The V call is TRBV5-5, the J call TRBJ1-4, with unresolved D. The CDR3 is 15 amino acids. Trimming removed 7 bases from V and 2 bases from J, with 15 bases in between. Per germline, CDR1 SGHKS and CDR2 YYEKEE (reference sequence). The CDR3: CASGWTVRTNEKLFF. CDR3 bases: TGTGCCAGCGGCTGGACGGTGCGGACTAATGAAAAACTGTTTTTT.

The rearrangement joins TRBV12-3 or TRBV12-4 to TRBJ1-3; no clear D. There are 16 residues in the CDR3. Trimming took 3 bases from V and 0 from J, leaving 12 bases between them. This chain's CDR3 is CASSFPEGDSGNTIYF. CDR3 coding DNA: TGTGCCAGCAGTTTTCCGGAGGGTGACTCTGGAAACACCATATATTTT.

This clonotype has a count of ten or more. The chain combines TRBV3-1 with TRBJ2-1; 12 bases align to TRBD2. From germline, CDR1 is LGHDT and CDR2 YNNKEL (reference sequence). Unmatched junction bases numbered 4, after V lost 3 bases and J lost 4 bases. This CDR3 spans 16 amino acids. CDR3 nucleotide sequence: TGTGCCAGCAGCCACTACGGACTAGCGGGGTACAATGAGCAGTTCTTC. Protein sequence: CASSHYGLAGYNEQFF.

This clonotype was seen many times. The rearrangement links TRBV7-9 to TRBJ2-5; the match to TRBD2 covers 7 bases. J was trimmed by 4 bases and V by 7 bases; bases with no gene match: 9. The CDR3 runs 14 residues. Germline CDR1 and CDR2: SEHNR and FQNEAQ (reference sequence). The CDR3 DNA follows: TGTGCCAGCACCCACCCGGGCGGGGGAGAGACCCAGTACTTC. Translated, it gives CASTHPGGGETQYF.

The rearrangement joins TRBV6-2 or TRBV6-3 to TRBJ1-5; no clear D. CDR1 and CDR2 from the germline V gene are MNHEY and SVGEGT. Trimming cost V 8 bases and J 9 bases, with 8 bases left between them. The CDR3 loop spans 10 amino acids. The CDR3 sequence: CASGLRPQHF. Here the CDR3 DNA reads TGTGCCAGCGGCCTGAGGCCCCAGCATTTT.

V gene TRBV20-1 combines with J gene TRBJ2-7; 13 positions agree with TRBD2. V was pared by 1 base and J by 4 bases, with 7 bases of the junction left unmatched. From germline, CDR1 is DFQATT and CDR2 SNEGSKA (reference sequence). There are 16 residues in the CDR3. CDR3 DNA: TGCAGTGCTAGAGGGGGGACTAGCGGGACTTATTACGAGCAGTACTTC. Residues: CSARGGTSGTYYEQYF.

The chain carries TRBV11-3 and TRBJ2-2; possibly TRBD1 for D (6 bases). The CDR3 has 14 residues. Trimming shortened V by 5 bases and J by 5 bases, and 12 bases separated the two germline ends. Germline V gene sequence: CDR1 SGHNT, CDR2 YENEEA. CDR3 sequence: CASSQGQATGELFF. In DNA, the CDR3 is TGTGCCAGCAGCCAGGGACAAGCAACCGGGGAGCTGTTTTTT.

The chain carries TRBV30 and TRBJ1-6, with D perhaps matching TRBD1 (5 bases). Germline values: CDR1 GTSNPN, CDR2 SVGIG (reference sequence). The V end was cut by 0 bases, the J end by 10 bases, with 19 bases between. The CDR3 loop spans 16 amino acids. CDR3 sequence (DNA): TGTGCCTGGAGTGTAGAAGAGGGCAGGGCGCGCTCACCCCTCCACTTT. This translates into CAWSVEEGRARSPLHF.